This is a list of T cell receptor beta chains from one sample in a study of cytomegalovirus exposure and HLA in healthy donors. Libraries were prepared by immunoSEQ multiplex PCR; TCRdb keeps only in-frame clonotypes and omits some of them. The table gives 200,000 to 250,000 clones; the top ten clones make up 1.1% of it. The sequenced sample consisted of PBMCs. All receptors come from a girl aged 2-10 years in good health and CMV-seropositive. CDR3s include the opening cysteine and the closing phenylalanine or tryptophan. The order of the fields is CDR3 protein, CDR3 DNA, D gene, J gene, CDR3 length, V gene. The D gene is left open where the match is weak.

CASSLPGLGKYQETQYF	TGCGCCAGCAGCTTGCCCGGACTAGGAAAGTACCAAGAGACCCAGTACTTC	TRBD2	TRBJ2-5	17	TRBV5-1
CASSLSGTGVYEQYF	TGTGCCAGTAGTCTATCCGGGACAGGGGTGTACGAGCAGTACTTC	TRBD1	TRBJ2-7	15	TRBV19
CASSRGGGNTIYF	TGCGCCAGCAGCAGAGGGGGTGGAAACACCATATATTTT	.	TRBJ1-3	13	TRBV5-1
CASSPGQINQPQHF	TGTGCCAGCAGTCCAGGACAGATCAATCAGCCCCAGCATTTT	.	TRBJ1-5	14	TRBV27
CASSVGTGSYEQYF	TGTGCCAGCAGCGTCGGGACAGGCTCCTACGAGCAGTACTTC	TRBD1	TRBJ2-7	14	TRBV7-8
CASRRGNEKLFF	TGTGCCAGCAGACGAGGGAATGAAAAACTGTTTTTT	.	TRBJ1-4	12	TRBV6-5
CASSPGGLDQPQHF	TGTGCCAGCTCCCCAGGGGGCTTGGATCAGCCCCAGCATTTT	TRBD1	TRBJ1-5	14	TRBV18
CASSYSFPTGGNEQYF	TGTGCCAGCAGTTACTCGTTTCCCACAGGGGGTAACGAGCAGTACTTC	TRBD1	TRBJ2-7	16	TRBV6-5
CASSERVGVRGIEQFF	TGTGCCAGCAGTGAAAGAGTAGGTGTACGGGGGATTGAGCAGTTCTTC	.	TRBJ2-1	16	TRBV6-1
CASSWTASGRAGGNEQFF	TGCGCCAGCAGCTGGACCGCTAGCGGGAGGGCCGGGGGTAATGAGCAGTTCTTC	TRBD2	TRBJ2-1	18	TRBV5-1
CASGQTGSSEQFF	TGTGCCAGCGGACAAACCGGGAGTTCTGAGCAGTTCTTC	.	TRBJ2-1	13	TRBV2
CASSDTVKSDTQYF	TGCGCCAGCAGTGATACTGTGAAATCAGATACGCAGTATTTT	.	TRBJ2-3	14	TRBV10-2
CASKMSDNINYGYTF	TGTGCCAGCAAAATGTCAGACAATATAAACTATGGCTACACCTTC	.	TRBJ1-2	15	TRBV6-6
CAISDPLLASYNEQFF	TGTGCCATCAGCGATCCCCTCTTAGCCTCCTACAATGAGCAGTTCTTC	.	TRBJ2-1	16	TRBV10-3
CASNGAYRGKRDTEAFF	TGCGCCAGTAACGGCGCATACAGGGGGAAACGTGACACTGAAGCTTTCTTT	TRBD1	TRBJ1-1	17	TRBV10-2
CASSSLAGVAGELFF	TGTGCCAGCAGCTCCCTAGCGGGAGTAGCCGGGGAGCTGTTTTTT	TRBD2	TRBJ2-2	15	TRBV7-2
CASSLGGSRSNYGYTF	TGTGCCAGCAGCTTAGGAGGGTCCCGGTCTAACTATGGCTACACCTTC	.	TRBJ1-2	16	TRBV7-2
CASSHQLATTTDTQYF	TGTGCCAGCAGCCACCAACTAGCGACAACAACAGATACGCAGTATTTT	TRBD2	TRBJ2-3	16	TRBV11-2
CASSILRGVYEQFF	TGTGCCAGCAGTATACTTAGGGGTGTCTATGAGCAGTTCTTC	.	TRBJ2-1	14	TRBV11-2
CSALQGAAFF	TGCAGTGCCTTACAGGGGGCGGCTTTCTTT	TRBD1	TRBJ1-1	10	TRBV20-1
CASSPDRVGSYEQYF	TGCGCCAGCAGCCCGGACAGGGTCGGGTCCTACGAGCAGTACTTC	TRBD1	TRBJ2-7	15	TRBV5-1
CASSRTGMNTEAFF	TGTGCCAGTAGTAGGACAGGGATGAACACTGAAGCTTTCTTT	TRBD1	TRBJ1-1	14	TRBV19
CASSLEGGLGQPQHF	TGTGCCAGCAGTTTGGAAGGGGGTCTGGGACAGCCCCAGCATTTT	.	TRBJ1-5	15	TRBV28
CASSWGTSNYNEQFF	TGTGCCAGCTCATGGGGGACTAGCAACTACAATGAGCAGTTCTTC	TRBD2	TRBJ2-1	15	TRBV18
CASLGTSGSGEQYF	TGTGCCAGCCTAGGGACTAGCGGGAGTGGAGAGCAGTACTTC	TRBD2	TRBJ2-7	14	TRBV7-9
CASGTTNYGYTF	TGTGCCTCCGGGACAACCAACTATGGCTACACCTTC	.	TRBJ1-2	12	TRBV25-1
CATSWREGWTGELFF	TGTGCCACCAGCTGGCGGGAGGGCTGGACCGGGGAGCTGTTTTTT	TRBD2	TRBJ2-2	15	TRBV15
CASSLGGVSGYTF	TGTGCCAGCAGTTTAGGGGGGGTCAGTGGCTACACCTTC	.	TRBJ1-2	13	TRBV27
CASSLSVSYSYEQYF	TGTGCCAGCAGTTTAAGCGTGTCCTACTCCTACGAGCAGTACTTC	.	TRBJ2-7	15	TRBV27
CATSPGWEGGRETQYF	TGTGCCACCTCCCCGGGGTGGGAGGGAGGGCGGGAGACCCAGTACTTC	TRBD2	TRBJ2-5	16	TRBV28
CASSHAYRGRRKSYEQYF	TGTGCCAGCAGTCACGCTTACCGAGGGAGGCGAAAATCCTACGAGCAGTACTTC	.	TRBJ2-7	18	TRBV28
CASSLYAPDINYGYTF	TGTGCCAGCAGTTTATATGCCCCCGACATCAACTATGGCTACACCTTC	.	TRBJ1-2	16	TRBV6-5
CASSLALMETQYF	TGCGCCAGCAGCTTGGCCCTAATGGAGACCCAGTACTTC	.	TRBJ2-5	13	TRBV5-1
CASSPLQGLESEAFF	TGTGCCAGCAGTCCCCTCCAGGGTTTGGAATCTGAAGCTTTCTTT	.	TRBJ1-1	15	TRBV6-5
CASGRTTAEAFF	TGTGCCAGCGGCCGTACGACAGCTGAAGCTTTCTTT	.	TRBJ1-1	12	TRBV6-5
CASSLEYRINTGELFF	TGTGCCAGCAGCTTAGAATACAGAATCAACACCGGGGAGCTGTTTTTT	.	TRBJ2-2	16	TRBV11-2
CASHDGRGNYEQYF	TGCGCCAGCCATGATGGGCGGGGGAACTACGAGCAGTACTTC	TRBD2	TRBJ2-7	14	TRBV5-1
CASSLGRSSQETQYF	TGTGCCAGCAGCTTGGGGAGATCAAGCCAAGAGACCCAGTACTTC	.	TRBJ2-5	15	TRBV5-6
CASSIFGNTEAFF	TGTGCCAGTAGTATTTTCGGGAACACTGAAGCTTTCTTT	.	TRBJ1-1	13	TRBV19
CASSPINPGLAGSSTDTQYF	TGTGCCAGCAGTCCGATTAATCCGGGACTAGCGGGATCTAGCACAGATACGCAGTATTTT	TRBD2	TRBJ2-3	20	TRBV28
CASSLAGGRGNEQFF	TGTGCCAGCAGCTTAGCGGGAGGAAGGGGAAATGAGCAGTTCTTC	TRBD2	TRBJ2-1	15	TRBV11-2
CASNKLSGRAPGGGELFF	TGTGCCAGCAACAAGTTAAGCGGGAGGGCCCCCGGAGGCGGGGAGCTGTTTTTT	TRBD2	TRBJ2-2	18	TRBV27
CASSRTGNYEQYF	TGTGCCAGCTCACGCACCGGGAACTACGAGCAGTACTTC	.	TRBJ2-7	13	TRBV18
CASGRYSGNNEQFF	TGCGCCAGCGGGCGCTACAGCGGAAACAATGAGCAGTTCTTC	.	TRBJ2-1	14	TRBV5-1
CAIRTYSGTGGRYEQYF	TGTGCCATCAGGACCTACTCCGGGACAGGGGGACGCTACGAGCAGTACTTC	TRBD1	TRBJ2-7	17	TRBV10-3
CASSLETIPADSLSTDTQYF	TGTGCCAGCAGCTTGGAAACTATCCCGGCGGATTCCTTAAGCACAGATACGCAGTATTTT	.	TRBJ2-3	20	TRBV5-4
CASSAGTGGDTQYF	TGTGCCAGTAGTGCGGGAACAGGGGGAGATACGCAGTATTTT	TRBD1	TRBJ2-3	14	TRBV19
CASSLATGDGDYNEQFF	TGTGCCAGCAGCTTAGCCACAGGGGACGGCGACTACAATGAGCAGTTCTTC	TRBD1	TRBJ2-1	17	TRBV7-6
CASRGPYNEQFF	TGTGCCAGCAGGGGGCCCTACAATGAGCAGTTCTTC	.	TRBJ2-1	12	TRBV11-2
CASSSGLTSTDTQYF	TGCGCCAGCAGCTCGGGACTTACTAGCACAGATACGCAGTATTTT	.	TRBJ2-3	15	TRBV5-1